This T cell receptor (beta chain) derives from a study of CD8 T cells in ankylosing spondylitis. Study-wide points: Seemingly distinctive of ankylosing spondylitis blood was a TCR beta motif formed by eight highly homologous variants.

In regard to this clonotype: What it binds is unknown.

This CDR3 contains 14 residues. The ends lost 7 bases at V and 6 bases at J; junction bases unmatched: 9. CDR1 and CDR2 (germline): MNHNS, SASEGT. TCRdb passed the 5' RACE reads through MiXCR, listing each CDR3 protein once. This sample has around 430,000 distinct CDR3 sequences, with over 15% found just once. This TCR derives from a male donor with ankylosing spondylitis. Input material: blood, either unsorted or a sorted T cell fraction (not recorded which). The chain joins TRBV6-1 to TRBJ1-5, with 7 bases aligning to TRBD1. The chain's CDR3 is CASTEGGLRQPQHF. The CDR3 DNA sequence: TGTGCCAGCACCGAAGGGGGCCTCCGTCAGCCCCAGCATTTT.